The 7 T cell receptor beta chains listed next were all sequenced from one sample in a study of radiotherapy plus CTLA-4 blockade in lung cancer. The data were produced by immunoSEQ multiplex PCR, yet TCRdb's version contains in-frame clones alone and is incomplete. The data contain tens of thousands of clones, 76% of them singletons. This material consisted of peripheral blood, taken from a patient treated with radiotherapy plus ipilimumab. These receptors originate from a human donor with non-small cell lung cancer whose response to radiotherapy plus ipilimumab could not be evaluated. Some clones in this sample may be carry-over from other donors' samples.

The chain employs TRBV11-2 and TRBJ1-2, with 8 bases that match TRBD1. The CDR3 runs 16 residues. CDR1 and CDR2 (germline): SGHAT, FQNNGV. J was trimmed by 7 bases and V by 5 bases; bases with no gene match: 15. CDR3 sequence (DNA): TGTGCCAGCAGCCCATCCTCGACAGGGGCGCCCAGTGGCTACACCTTC. Translating gives CASSPSSTGAPSGYTF.

The CDR3 coding sequence is TGTGCCAGCAGTTTTGGCAGGGGGCAGACTGAAGCTTTCTTT. It is translated as CASSFGRGQTEAFF. This chain joins TRBV28 and TRBJ1-1, with 8 bases matching TRBD1. The V gene end was trimmed by 3 bases and the J gene end by 5 bases; junction bases not matched to a gene: 5. The germline V gene has CDR1 MDHEN and CDR2 SYDVKM. The CDR3 loop spans 14 amino acids.

The chain joins TRBV6-1 to TRBJ1-2, with a tentative D call TRBD1 (5 bases). Per germline, CDR1 MNHNS and CDR2 SASEGT. V was shortened by 7 bases and J by 2 bases, with 14 bases between the two germline ends. The CDR3 loop spans 14 amino acids. CDR3 residues: CASTPGGGNYGYTF. The CDR3 region has the DNA TGTGCCAGCACTCCGGGTGGGGGGAACTATGGCTACACCTTC.

The rearrangement links TRBV19 to TRBJ2-6, with D uncertain. The CDR3 loop spans 15 amino acids. Between the trimmed V and J ends, which lost 4 bases and 0 bases, there was a span of 7 bases. Germline lookup yields CDR1 LNHDA and CDR2 SQIVND (reference sequence). The CDR3 spells CASSTRVSGANVLTF. The CDR3 DNA follows: TGTGCCAGTAGTACTCGGGTCTCTGGGGCCAACGTCCTGACTTTC.

This CDR3 reads CASSLKGNSPLHF. DNA of the CDR3: TGTGCCAGCAGCTTGAAGGGGAATTCACCCCTCCACTTT. The chain links TRBV5-4 to TRBJ1-6; a possible D gene is TRBD1 (5 bases). Between the trimmed V and J ends, which lost 1 base and 7 bases, there was a span of 6 bases. Germline CDR1 and CDR2: SGHNT and YYREEE (reference sequence). The length of the CDR3 is 13 residues.

The V call is TRBV2, the J call TRBJ2-5; 9 nucleotides agree with TRBD1. The J call is uncertain, as TRBJ2-7 better fits the DNA end. Germline loops: CDR1 SNHLY, CDR2 FYNNEI. This CDR3 is 14 amino acids long. CDR3 bases: TGTGCCACCGAAGGACAGGGGTCTCCCTACGAGCAGTACTTC. It translates to CATEGQGSPYEQYF.

The chain recombines TRBV27 with TRBJ2-7; 7 bases agree with TRBD1. V shed 6 bases and J 2 bases; nucleotides not matched to a gene: 4. From germline, CDR1 is MNHEY and CDR2 SMNVEV (reference sequence). This CDR3 contains 13 residues. The CDR3 reads CASRRDSAYEQYF. CDR3 bases: TGTGCCAGCAGACGGGACAGCGCCTACGAGCAGTACTTC.